A single TCR beta chain is shown here with its context. The data stem from a study of blood T cell repertoires in COVID-19. On the study more broadly: Samples taken during acute and convalescent COVID-19 were collected in the United States, Italy and Spain.

As processed by the authors: Using reference gene primer amplification, nucleated cell counts were estimated. The method was immunoSEQ multiplex PCR; TCRdb's version includes in-frame clones alone and lacks a portion of them. The DNA was the basis for D and trimming; V, J and clone size are from that table. The data contain fewer than 60,000 clones, about 84% of them singletons. The origin of this receptor is a human donor in a cohort sampled during active COVID-19. Source material: peripheral blood.

CDR3 bases: TGTGCCAGCAGCCCCCTGGGGACAGTTAACTATGGCTACACCTTC. Translating gives CASSPLGTVNYGYTF. The chain joins TRBV14 to TRBJ1-2; 7 bases are a match to TRBD1. The germline V gene encodes CDR1 SGHDN and CDR2 FVKESK. This CDR3 spans 15 amino acids. The trim removed 4 bases at V and 1 base at J, leaving 6 bases unmatched.